Sequencing of this T cell receptor beta chain was carried out in a study of blood T cell repertoires in COVID-19. Repertoires were generated with immunoSEQ multiplex PCR, while TCRdb's copy carries only in-frame clones and drops some. The table lists 15,000 to 20,000 clones, about 91% of them singletons, with 10% to 15% in the top ten. V gave up 1 base and J gave up 10 bases, with 17 bases separating them. Germline loops: CDR1 SGHAT, CDR2 FQNNGV. The CDR3 length is 15 residues. This receptor was taken from a man in his fifties or sixties with active COVID-19. V gene TRBV11-2 combines with J gene TRBJ2-1, with D perhaps TRBD2 (7 bases). Sequencing was performed on peripheral blood. In DNA form, the CDR3 reads TGTGCCAGCAGCTTAGGTGCCGGGCGGGGGCGCGAGCAGTTCTTC. Translated: CASSLGAGRGREQFF.